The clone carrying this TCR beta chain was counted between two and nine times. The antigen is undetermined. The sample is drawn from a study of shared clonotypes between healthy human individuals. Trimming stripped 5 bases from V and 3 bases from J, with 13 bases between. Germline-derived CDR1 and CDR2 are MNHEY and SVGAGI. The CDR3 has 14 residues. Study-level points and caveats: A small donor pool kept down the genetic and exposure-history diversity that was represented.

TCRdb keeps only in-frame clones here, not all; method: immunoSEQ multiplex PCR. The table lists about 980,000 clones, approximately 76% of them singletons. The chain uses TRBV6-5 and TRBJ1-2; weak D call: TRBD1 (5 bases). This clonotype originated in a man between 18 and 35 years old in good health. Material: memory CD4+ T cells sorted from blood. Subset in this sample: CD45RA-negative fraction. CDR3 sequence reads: CASSASGTYYGYTF. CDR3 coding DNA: TGTGCCAGCAGTGCCTCCGGGACCTACTATGGCTACACCTTC.